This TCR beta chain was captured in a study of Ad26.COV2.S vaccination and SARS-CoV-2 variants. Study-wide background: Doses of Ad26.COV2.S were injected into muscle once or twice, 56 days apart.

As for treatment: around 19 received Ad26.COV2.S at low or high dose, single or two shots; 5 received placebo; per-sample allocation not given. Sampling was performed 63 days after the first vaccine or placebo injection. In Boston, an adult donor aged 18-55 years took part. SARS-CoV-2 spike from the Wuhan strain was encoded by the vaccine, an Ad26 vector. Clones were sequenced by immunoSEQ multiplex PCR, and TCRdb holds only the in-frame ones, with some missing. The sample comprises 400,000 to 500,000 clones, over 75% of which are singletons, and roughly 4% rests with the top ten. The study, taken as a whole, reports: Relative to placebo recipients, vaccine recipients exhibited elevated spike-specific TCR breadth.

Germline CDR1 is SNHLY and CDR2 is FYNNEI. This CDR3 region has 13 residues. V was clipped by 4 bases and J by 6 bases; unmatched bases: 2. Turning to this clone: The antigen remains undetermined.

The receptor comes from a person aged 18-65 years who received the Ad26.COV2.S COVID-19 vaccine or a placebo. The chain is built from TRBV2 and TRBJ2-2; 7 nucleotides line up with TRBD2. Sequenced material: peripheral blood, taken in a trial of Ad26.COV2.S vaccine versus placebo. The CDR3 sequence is CASSGTSAGELFF. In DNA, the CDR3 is TGTGCCAGCAGTGGAACTAGCGCCGGGGAGCTGTTTTTT.